A single sample is the source of the 27 T cell receptor beta chains below, sequenced in a study of cytomegalovirus exposure and HLA in healthy donors. PCR involved 60 Vbeta and 13 Jbeta primers. The table came from immunoSEQ multiplex PCR; TCRdb's copy has only in-frame clones and leaves some out. The data hold about 180,000 clones, with 55% to 75% observed a single time. Material: PBMCs. The receptors stem from a human donor in good health.

This rearrangement joins TRBV21-1 to TRBJ2-1; whether TRBD2, the table's D call, matches the DNA was not checked. TRBV21-1 is annotated as a pseudogene. This CDR3 is 15 amino acids long. The CDR3 coding sequence is TGTGCCAGCAGGTACAAAGGGCGGGTTTACAATGAGCAGTTCTTC. Translating it yields CASRYKGRVYNEQFF.

The chain carries TRBV2 and TRBJ1-2, with D possibly TRBD1 on 5 matching bases. The CDR3 runs 15 residues. Germline CDR1 SNHLY, CDR2 FYNNEI. V lost 2 bases and J 4 bases, leaving 14 bases between the germline ends. The DNA for the CDR3 is TGTGCCAGCAGTGAAACCCCGGCAGGGATCTATGGCTACACCTTC. Protein: CASSETPAGIYGYTF.

V usage is TRBV11-3 and J usage is TRBJ1-1; D gene ambiguous. The germline V gene has CDR1 SGHNT and CDR2 YENEEA. V was pared by 4 bases and J by 4 bases, with 13 bases between. CDR3 length: 14 amino acids. The CDR3 coding sequence is TGTGCCAGCAGCTCCGGGTCACCGGGCACTGAAGCTTTCTTT. This encodes CASSSGSPGTEAFF.

V gene TRBV10-1 combines with J gene TRBJ2-1; the D gene is possibly TRBD2 (6 bases). V was cut by 3 bases and J by 7 bases, with 10 bases left in between. CDR3 length: 13 amino acids. CDR1 is WNHNN and CDR2 is SYGVQD in the germline V gene (reference sequence). The CDR3 sequence: CASSDERANEQFF. As DNA, the CDR3 is TGCGCCAGCAGTGACGAGCGGGCTAATGAGCAGTTCTTC.

The genes are TRBV27 and TRBJ2-3; TRBD2 matches at 10 bases. The CDR3 sequence is 15 residues long. Per germline, CDR1 MNHEY and CDR2 SMNVEV (reference sequence). Germline trimming cut 6 bases from V and 2 bases from J; bases unmatched to any gene: 5. Here the CDR3 DNA reads TGTGCCAGCAGGTTAGCGGGGGGCCACACAGATACGCAGTATTTT. Its protein product is CASRLAGGHTDTQYF.

The rearrangement links TRBV2 to TRBJ1-3, with TRBD1 matching over 7 bases. The ends lost 5 bases at V and 0 bases at J; junction bases unmatched: 1. From germline, CDR1 is SNHLY and CDR2 FYNNEI. CDR3 length: 14 amino acids. CDR3 loop: CASSWDSSGNTIYF. The CDR3, as DNA: TGTGCCAGCAGTTGGGACAGCTCTGGAAACACCATATATTTT. Supplemented by reference TRBV2 and TRBJ1-3, the full variable domain reads EPEVTQTPSHQVTQMGQEVILRCVPISNHLYFYWYRQILGQKVEFLVSFYNNEISEKSEIFDDQFSVERPDGSNFTLKIRSTKLEDSAMYFCASSWDSSGNTIYFGEGSWLTVV.

The chain carries TRBV4-1 and TRBJ1-1, with 8 bases fitting TRBD1. The CDR3 has 15 amino acids. Germline CDR1 and CDR2: MGHRA and YSYEKL. V lost 4 bases to trimming and J lost 2 bases; unmatched junction nucleotides: 6. CDR3 DNA: TGCGCCAGCAGCCGGGACGACAGGGGTAACACTGAAGCTTTCTTT. Protein: CASSRDDRGNTEAFF.

This chain uses TRBV5-1 with TRBJ2-3; 10 nucleotides agree with TRBD2. The germline V gene has CDR1 SGHRS and CDR2 YFSETQ. J gave up 2 bases and V 4 bases, and 4 bases lay outside the gene matches. The CDR3 runs 15 residues. The CDR3 coding sequence is TGCGCCAGCAGCCGGACTAGCGGCCTCACAGATACGCAGTATTTT. Translating gives CASSRTSGLTDTQYF.

V is TRBV6-5 and J is TRBJ1-5, with D possibly matching TRBD1 (6 bases). V lost 8 bases, J lost 5 bases, and 19 bases lay in between. The germline gives CDR1 MNHEY, CDR2 SVGAGI. The CDR3 runs to 15 residues. DNA for the CDR3: TGTGCCAGCGAAGACCACAGGGTCTGGGATCAGCCCCAGCATTTT. Its protein is CASEDHRVWDQPQHF.

The chain employs TRBV6-5 and TRBJ2-5; 7 bases are a match to TRBD1. Per germline, CDR1 MNHEY and CDR2 SVGAGI. The CDR3 is 13 residues long. V shed 5 bases and J 5 bases; nucleotides not matched to a gene: 5. This chain's CDR3 is CASSLSRGETQYF. CDR3 sequence (DNA): TGTGCCAGCAGTCTTAGCAGGGGGGAGACCCAGTACTTC.

This chain joins TRBV7-9 and TRBJ2-3, with 9 bases that match TRBD2. Germline V lookup: CDR1 SEHNR, CDR2 FQNEAQ (reference sequence). The CDR3 is 14 amino acids. Trimming at V came to 4 bases and at J to 1 base, leaving 0 bases not matched to a gene. The CDR3 nucleotides read TGTGCCAGCAGCTCTAGCGGGGGCACAGATACGCAGTATTTT. Translating gives CASSSSGGTDTQYF.

The chain combines TRBV13 with TRBJ1-4; D perhaps matches TRBD1 (6 bases). In germline, CDR1 is PRHDT, CDR2 FYEKMQ (reference sequence). V lost 5 bases to trimming and J lost 8 bases, with 18 bases between them. The CDR3 has 15 amino acids. This CDR3 is CASSARQAVDEKLFF. In DNA form, the CDR3 reads TGTGCCAGCAGCGCCCGACAGGCCGTGGACGAAAAACTGTTTTTT.

As DNA, the CDR3 is TGTGCCAGTAGATCCGAAGGGACAGGAGGTGGGCATTTT. As protein: CASRSEGTGGGHF. The rearrangement uses TRBV19 and TRBJ1-5; 8 bases align to TRBD1. This CDR3 is built from 13 residues. V shed 6 bases and J 15 bases; nucleotides not matched to a gene: 13. CDR1 is LNHDA, CDR2 SQIVND, per germline (reference sequence).

The V call is TRBV4-3, the J call TRBJ2-5, with D possibly matching TRBD2 (6 bases). This CDR3 contains 15 residues. Germline loops: CDR1 LGHNA, CDR2 YSLEER. Between the trimmed V and J ends, which lost 5 bases and 4 bases, there was a span of 17 bases. The CDR3 DNA is TGCGCCAGCAGCGAAACGGCGGGGACCGTAGAGACCCAGTACTTC. This gives the protein CASSETAGTVETQYF.

V and J are TRBV18 and TRBJ2-2; 10 bases match TRBD1. Germline CDR1 KGHSH, CDR2 LQKENI. V trimming: 5 bases; J trimming: 3 bases; junction bases outside the gene matches: 6. This CDR3 spans 16 amino acids. Here the CDR3 DNA reads TGTGCCAGCTCATCCCGCGGGACAGGGGACACCGGGGAGCTGTTTTTT. Protein: CASSSRGTGDTGELFF.

The rearrangement links TRBV7-2 to TRBJ1-2; 8 bases are shared with TRBD1. V dropped 5 bases and J dropped 5; count of bases not matched to a gene: 10. CDR1 SGHTA and CDR2 FQGNSA come from the germline V gene. The CDR3 is made up of 15 amino acids. The chain's CDR3 is CASSMSAGQAYGYTF. CDR3 DNA: TGTGCCAGCAGCATGAGCGCGGGACAGGCTTATGGCTACACCTTC.

V is TRBV19 and J is TRBJ2-7; the D gene is possibly TRBD1 (6 bases). CDR1 and CDR2 from the germline V gene are LNHDA and SQIVND (reference sequence). V lost 5 bases to trimming and J lost 5 bases, with 16 bases between them. The CDR3 is made up of 14 amino acids. The CDR3 reads CASSAPQGPNEQYF. CDR3 nucleotides: TGTGCCAGTAGTGCGCCACAGGGTCCCAACGAGCAGTACTTC.

The chain recombines TRBV7-3 with TRBJ2-3; 9 positions agree with TRBD2. The CDR3 is 15 amino acids. The germline V gene encodes CDR1 SGHTA and CDR2 FQGTGA. The trim removed 7 bases at V and 4 bases at J, leaving 9 bases unmatched. CDR3 coding DNA: TGTGCCAGCACCAGAGGCGGGGGGGCCCCAGATACGCAGTATTTT. It encodes CASTRGGGAPDTQYF.

This clone was picked up a small number of times. V usage is TRBV6-5 and J usage is TRBJ2-5; possible D gene TRBD1, 6 bases. The V gene's germline CDR1 is MNHEY and CDR2 SVGAGI. Trimming took off 6 bases at V and 9 bases at J, with 14 bases between the two ends. The CDR3 has 12 residues. The CDR3, as DNA: TGTGCCAGCAGGACGACAGAGGGGGCCCAGTACTTC. It codes for CASRTTEGAQYF.

This chain connects TRBV2 to TRBJ1-4, with TRBD1 identical over 11 bases. The V gene's germline CDR1 is SNHLY and CDR2 FYNNEI. The CDR3 runs 16 residues. V trimming: 0 bases; J trimming: 6 bases; junction bases outside the gene matches: 3. DNA for the CDR3: TGTGCCAGCAGTGAAGCTTCGGGACAGGGGGATGAAAAACTGTTTTTT. Its protein is CASSEASGQGDEKLFF.

The rearrangement links TRBV5-1 to TRBJ2-1, with TRBD2 identical over 9 bases. The V gene's germline CDR1 is SGHRS and CDR2 YFSETQ. This CDR3 is built from 15 residues. With 3 bases clipped from V and 5 bases from J, the junction kept 6 bases outside the gene matches. The chain's CDR3 is CASSSTSGTHNEQFF. The CDR3 region has the DNA TGCGCCAGCAGCTCGACTAGCGGTACCCACAATGAGCAGTTCTTC. Combining the CDR3 with reference TRBV5-1 and TRBJ2-1 gives the whole variable domain KAGVTQTPRYLIKTRGQQVTLSCSPISGHRSVSWYQQTPGQGLQFLFEYFSETQRNKGNFPGRFSGRQFSNSRSEMNVSTLELGDSALYLCASSSTSGTHNEQFFGPGTRLTVL.

J is TRBJ1-6 and V is TRBV10-3; TRBD1 is a possible D gene (6 bases). The CDR3 is 14 residues long. V was trimmed by 6 bases and J by 7 bases, leaving 13 bases between them. Germline CDR1 ENHRY, CDR2 SYGVKD. Here the CDR3 DNA reads TGTGCCATCAGAATACAGGGTGACAATTCACCCCTCCACTTT. Translating it yields CAIRIQGDNSPLHF.

The chain is built from TRBV7-9 and TRBJ2-3, with 13 positions matching TRBD2. The CDR3 covers 17 residues. The germline V gene encodes CDR1 SEHNR and CDR2 FQNEAQ (reference sequence). V was clipped by 5 bases and J by 2 bases; unmatched bases: 7. CDR3 sequence: CASSPWTSGGFTDTQYF. CDR3 in DNA: TGTGCCAGCAGCCCCTGGACTAGCGGGGGATTCACAGATACGCAGTATTTT.

Details on this clone: One junction end does not reproduce the germline sequence, and a read error may be involved. This rearrangement joins TRBV5-4 to TRBJ1-6; the D gene is possibly TRBD1 (5 bases). CDR1 and CDR2 (germline): SGHNT, YYREEE (reference sequence). The CDR3 is made up of 14 amino acids. The CDR3, as DNA: TGTGCCAGCAGCTTGGATCAGGGTAATACACCCCTCCACTTT. It translates to CASSLDQGNTPLHF.

Concerning this clone itself: One end of the junction fails to match germline, which may point to a read error. The chain joins TRBV18 to TRBJ1-6; 7 positions match TRBD1. Germline V CDR1 and CDR2: KGHSH, LQKENI. CDR3 length: 14 residues. The CDR3 bases are TGTGCCAGCTCACAACAGGGGCGGAATTCACCCCCCCACTTT. Its translation: CASSQQGRNSPPHF.

In the case of this clone: The same CDR3 is also encoded by other DNA sequences in this sample. The J gene is TRBJ1-1, the V gene TRBV7-3, with TRBD1 matching 9 bases. Germline V lookup: CDR1 SGHTA, CDR2 FQGTGA. The CDR3 is 13 amino acids. J gave up 4 bases and V 3 bases, and 0 bases lay outside the gene matches. The CDR3 sequence is CASSLTGGTEAFF. The DNA of the CDR3 is TGTGCCAGCAGCTTGACAGGGGGCACTGAAGCTTTCTTT.

The chain has TRBV9 and TRBJ2-1; 9 bases match TRBD1. Germline-derived CDR1 and CDR2 are SGDLS and YYNGEE. CDR3 length: 14 residues. The ends lost 0 bases at V and 5 bases at J; junction bases unmatched: 0. The CDR3 DNA reads as TGTGCCAGCAGCGTAGGGACAGGGGACAATGAGCAGTTCTTC. Translated, it gives CASSVGTGDNEQFF.